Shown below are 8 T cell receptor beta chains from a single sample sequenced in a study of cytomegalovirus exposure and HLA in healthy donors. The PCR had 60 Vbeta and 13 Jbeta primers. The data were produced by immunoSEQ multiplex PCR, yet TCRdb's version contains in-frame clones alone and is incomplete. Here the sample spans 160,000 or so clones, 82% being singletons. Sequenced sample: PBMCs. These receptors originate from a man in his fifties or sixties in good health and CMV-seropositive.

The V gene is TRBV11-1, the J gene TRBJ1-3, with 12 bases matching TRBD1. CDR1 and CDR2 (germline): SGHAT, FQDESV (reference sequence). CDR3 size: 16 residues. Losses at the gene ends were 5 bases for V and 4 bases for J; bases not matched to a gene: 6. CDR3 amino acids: CASSPGQGASGNTIYF. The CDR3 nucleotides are TGTGCCAGCAGCCCGGGACAGGGGGCATCCGGAAACACCATATATTTT.

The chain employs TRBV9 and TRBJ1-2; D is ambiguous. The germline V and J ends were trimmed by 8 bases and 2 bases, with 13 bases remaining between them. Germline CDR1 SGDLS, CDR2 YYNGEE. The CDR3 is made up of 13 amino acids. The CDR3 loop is CASTDGMNYGYTF. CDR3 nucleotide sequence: TGTGCCAGTACCGACGGGATGAACTATGGCTACACCTTC.

The CDR3 sequence is CASSPDSATNEKLFF. As DNA, the CDR3 is TGTGCCAGCAGCCCGGACAGTGCAACTAATGAAAAACTGTTTTTT. The genes are TRBV5-4 and TRBJ1-4; tentative D call: TRBD1 (6 bases). The CDR3 consists of 15 residues. The V gene lost 4 bases and the J gene lost 0 bases, with 10 bases spanning the gap. The germline V gene has CDR1 SGHNT and CDR2 YYREEE (reference sequence).

CDR3 sequence (DNA): TGTGCCAGCAGTTTGGAGGGGGCGCCGGCTAACTATGGCTACACCTTC. It translates to CASSLEGAPANYGYTF. V and J are TRBV28 and TRBJ1-2; 7 nucleotides match TRBD1. The junction had 7 bases not matched to a gene; V was cut back by 3 bases and J by 0 bases. The CDR3 is made up of 16 amino acids. Looked up from germline, CDR1 is MDHEN and CDR2 is SYDVKM.

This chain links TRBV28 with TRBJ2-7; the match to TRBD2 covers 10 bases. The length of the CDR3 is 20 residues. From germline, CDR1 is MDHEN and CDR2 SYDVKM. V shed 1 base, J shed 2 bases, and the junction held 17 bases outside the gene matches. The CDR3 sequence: CASSLFPLGLAGVPAYEQYF. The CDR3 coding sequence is TGTGCCAGCAGTTTATTCCCGCTCGGGCTAGCGGGAGTACCCGCCTACGAGCAGTACTTC.

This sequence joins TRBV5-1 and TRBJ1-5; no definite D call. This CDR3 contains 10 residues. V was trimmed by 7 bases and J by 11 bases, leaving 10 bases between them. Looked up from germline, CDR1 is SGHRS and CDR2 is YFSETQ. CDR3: CASPPSAQHF. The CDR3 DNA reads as TGCGCCAGCCCCCCTTCGGCCCAGCATTTT.

CDR3 residues: CASRETSGASTDTQYF. As DNA, the CDR3 is TGTGCCAGCAGGGAGACTAGCGGAGCTAGCACAGATACGCAGTATTTT. This chain connects TRBV2 to TRBJ2-3; 9 bases align to TRBD2. Germline CDR1 SNHLY, CDR2 FYNNEI. Trimming took 6 bases from V and 0 from J; bases not matched to a gene: 7. The CDR3 is made up of 16 amino acids. Based on the CDR3 plus reference TRBV2 and TRBJ2-3, the full variable domain is EPEVTQTPSHQVTQMGQEVILRCVPISNHLYFYWYRQILGQKVEFLVSFYNNEISEKSEIFDDQFSVERPDGSNFTLKIRSTKLEDSAMYFCASRETSGASTDTQYFGPGTRLTVL.

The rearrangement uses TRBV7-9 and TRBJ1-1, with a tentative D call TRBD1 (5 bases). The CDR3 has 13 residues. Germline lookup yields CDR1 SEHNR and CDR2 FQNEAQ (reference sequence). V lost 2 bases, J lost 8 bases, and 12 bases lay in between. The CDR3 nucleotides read TGTGCCAGCAGCTTAAACCAGGGCCGAGAAGCTTTCTTT. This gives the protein CASSLNQGREAFF.